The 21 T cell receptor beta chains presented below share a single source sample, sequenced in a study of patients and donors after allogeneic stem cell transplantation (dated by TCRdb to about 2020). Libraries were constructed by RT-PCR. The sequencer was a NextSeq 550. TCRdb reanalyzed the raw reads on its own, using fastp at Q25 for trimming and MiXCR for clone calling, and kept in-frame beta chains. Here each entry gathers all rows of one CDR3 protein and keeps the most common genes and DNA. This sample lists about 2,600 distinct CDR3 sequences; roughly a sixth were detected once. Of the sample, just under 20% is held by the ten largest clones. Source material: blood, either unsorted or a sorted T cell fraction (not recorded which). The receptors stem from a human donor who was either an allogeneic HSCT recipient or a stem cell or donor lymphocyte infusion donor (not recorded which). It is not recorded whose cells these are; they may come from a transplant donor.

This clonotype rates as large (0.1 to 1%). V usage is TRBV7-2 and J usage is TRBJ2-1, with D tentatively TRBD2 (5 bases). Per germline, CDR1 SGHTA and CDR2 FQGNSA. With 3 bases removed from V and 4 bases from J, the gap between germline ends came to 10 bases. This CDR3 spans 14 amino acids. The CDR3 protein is CASSFPGIYNEQFF. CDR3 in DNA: TGTGCCAGCAGCTTCCCGGGAATTTACAATGAGCAGTTCTTC.

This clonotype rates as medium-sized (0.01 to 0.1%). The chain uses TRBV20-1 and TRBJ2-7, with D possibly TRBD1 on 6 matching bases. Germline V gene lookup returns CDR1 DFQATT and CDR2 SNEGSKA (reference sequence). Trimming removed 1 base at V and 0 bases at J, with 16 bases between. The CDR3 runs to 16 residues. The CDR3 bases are TGCAGTGCTAGAGGCTCCCACAGGGCTGCCTCCTACGAGCAGTACTTC. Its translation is CSARGSHRAASYEQYF.

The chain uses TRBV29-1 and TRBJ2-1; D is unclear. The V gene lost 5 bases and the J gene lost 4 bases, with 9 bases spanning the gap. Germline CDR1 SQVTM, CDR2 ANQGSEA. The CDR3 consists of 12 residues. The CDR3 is CSVYLTYNEQFF. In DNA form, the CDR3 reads TGCAGCGTTTACTTAACTTACAATGAGCAGTTCTTC.

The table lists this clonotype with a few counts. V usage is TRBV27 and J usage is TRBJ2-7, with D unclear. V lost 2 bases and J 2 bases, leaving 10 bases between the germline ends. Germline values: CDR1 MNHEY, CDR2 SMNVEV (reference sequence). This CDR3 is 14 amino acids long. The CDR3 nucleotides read TGTGCCAGCAGTTTAGGCGAGCCCCCCTACGAGCAGTACTTC. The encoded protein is CASSLGEPPYEQYF.

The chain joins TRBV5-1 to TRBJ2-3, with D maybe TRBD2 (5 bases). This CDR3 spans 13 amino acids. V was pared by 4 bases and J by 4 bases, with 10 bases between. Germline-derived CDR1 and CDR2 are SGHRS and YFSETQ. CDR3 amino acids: CASSRELADTQYF. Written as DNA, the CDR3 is TGCGCCAGCAGCAGGGAGCTAGCAGATACGCAGTATTTT.

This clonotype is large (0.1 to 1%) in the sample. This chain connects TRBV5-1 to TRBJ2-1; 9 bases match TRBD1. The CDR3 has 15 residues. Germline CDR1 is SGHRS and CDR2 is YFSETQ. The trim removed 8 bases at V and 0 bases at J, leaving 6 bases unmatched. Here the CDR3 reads CASTGGGSSYNEQFF. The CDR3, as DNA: TGCGCCAGTACAGGGGGCGGAAGCTCCTACAATGAGCAGTTCTTC.

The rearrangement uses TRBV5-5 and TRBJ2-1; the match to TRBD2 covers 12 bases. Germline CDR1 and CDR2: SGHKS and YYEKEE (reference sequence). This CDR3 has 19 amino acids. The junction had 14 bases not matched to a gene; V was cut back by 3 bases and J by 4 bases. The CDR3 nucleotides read TGTGCCAGCAGCTCAATATCGAGGACTAGCGGGATCCAATACAATGAGCAGTTCTTC. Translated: CASSSISRTSGIQYNEQFF.

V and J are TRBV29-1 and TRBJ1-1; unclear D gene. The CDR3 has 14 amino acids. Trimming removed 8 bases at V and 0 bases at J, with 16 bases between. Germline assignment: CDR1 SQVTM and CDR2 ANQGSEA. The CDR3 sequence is CSTFRRRMNTEAFF. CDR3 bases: TGCAGCACATTTAGGCGCAGAATGAACACTGAAGCTTTCTTT. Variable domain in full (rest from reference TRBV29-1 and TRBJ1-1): SAVISQKPSRDICQRGTSLTIQCQVDSQVTMMFWYRQQPGQSLTLIATANQGSEATYESGFVIDKFPISRPNLTFSTLTVSNMSPEDSSIYLCSTFRRRMNTEAFFGQGTRLTVV.

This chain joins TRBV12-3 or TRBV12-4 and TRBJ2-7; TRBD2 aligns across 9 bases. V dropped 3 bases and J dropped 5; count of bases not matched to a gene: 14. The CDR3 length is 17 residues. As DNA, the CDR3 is TGTGCCAGCAGTTTCGGGGTACGGAGCGGGAGGAGCCACGAGCAGTACTTC. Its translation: CASSFGVRSGRSHEQYF.

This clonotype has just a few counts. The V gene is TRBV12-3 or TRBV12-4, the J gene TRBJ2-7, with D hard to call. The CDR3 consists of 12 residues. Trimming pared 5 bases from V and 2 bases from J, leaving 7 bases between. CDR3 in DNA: TGTGCCAGCAGTCGATTTGCCTACGAGCAGTACTTC. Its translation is CASSRFAYEQYF.

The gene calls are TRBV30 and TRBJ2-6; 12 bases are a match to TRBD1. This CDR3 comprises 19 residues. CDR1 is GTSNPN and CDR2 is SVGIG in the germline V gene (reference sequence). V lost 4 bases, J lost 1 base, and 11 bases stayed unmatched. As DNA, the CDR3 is TGTGCCTGGAAGGTCTCCGGGACAGGGGGCCTATCTGGGGCCAACGTCCTGACTTTC. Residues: CAWKVSGTGGLSGANVLTF.

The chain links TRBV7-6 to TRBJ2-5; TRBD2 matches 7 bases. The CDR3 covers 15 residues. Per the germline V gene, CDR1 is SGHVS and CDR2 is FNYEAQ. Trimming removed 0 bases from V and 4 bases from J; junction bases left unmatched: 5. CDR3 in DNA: TGTGCCAGCAGCTTAGCTCCTGGGAGGGTAGAGACCCAGTACTTC. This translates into CASSLAPGRVETQYF.

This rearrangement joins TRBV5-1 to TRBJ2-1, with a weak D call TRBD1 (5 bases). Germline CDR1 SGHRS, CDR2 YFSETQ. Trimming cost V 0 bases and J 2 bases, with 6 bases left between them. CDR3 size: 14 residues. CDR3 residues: CASSLGQPYNEQFF. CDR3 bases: TGCGCCAGCAGCTTGGGACAGCCCTACAATGAGCAGTTCTTC.

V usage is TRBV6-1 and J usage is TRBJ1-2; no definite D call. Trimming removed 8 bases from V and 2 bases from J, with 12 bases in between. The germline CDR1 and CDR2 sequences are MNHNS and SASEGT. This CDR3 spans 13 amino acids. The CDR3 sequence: CASHPLGNYGYTF. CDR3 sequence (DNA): TGTGCCAGCCACCCACTGGGAAACTATGGCTACACCTTC.

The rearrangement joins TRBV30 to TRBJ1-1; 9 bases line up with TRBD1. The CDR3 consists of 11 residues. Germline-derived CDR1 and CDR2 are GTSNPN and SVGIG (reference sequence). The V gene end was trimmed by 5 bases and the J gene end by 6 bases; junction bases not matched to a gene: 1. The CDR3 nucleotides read TGTGCCTGGGGGGACAGGGCTGAAGCTTTCTTT. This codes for CAWGDRAEAFF.

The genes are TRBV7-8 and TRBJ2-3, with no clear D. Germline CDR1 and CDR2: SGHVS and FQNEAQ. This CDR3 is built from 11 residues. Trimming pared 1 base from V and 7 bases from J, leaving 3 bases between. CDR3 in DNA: TGTGCCAGCAGCTTAGGGAATACGCAGTATTTT. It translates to CASSLGNTQYF.

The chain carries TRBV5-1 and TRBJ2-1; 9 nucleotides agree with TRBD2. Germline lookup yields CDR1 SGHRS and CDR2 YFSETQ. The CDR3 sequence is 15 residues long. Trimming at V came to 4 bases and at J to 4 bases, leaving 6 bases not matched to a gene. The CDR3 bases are TGCGCCAGCAGCCATAGCGGGAGCGGGTACAATGAGCAGTTCTTC. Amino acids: CASSHSGSGYNEQFF.

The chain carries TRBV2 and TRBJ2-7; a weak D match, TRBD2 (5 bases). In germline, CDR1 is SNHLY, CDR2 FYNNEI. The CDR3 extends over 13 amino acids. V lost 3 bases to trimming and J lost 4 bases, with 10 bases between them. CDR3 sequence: CASSDVRTYEQYF. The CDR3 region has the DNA TGTGCCAGCAGTGACGTTCGGACTTACGAGCAGTACTTC.

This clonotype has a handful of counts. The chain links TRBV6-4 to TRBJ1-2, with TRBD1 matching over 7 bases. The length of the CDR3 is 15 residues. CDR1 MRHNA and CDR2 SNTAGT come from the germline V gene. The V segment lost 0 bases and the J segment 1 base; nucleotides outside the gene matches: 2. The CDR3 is CASSDSGDSNYGYTF. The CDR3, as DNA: TGTGCCAGCAGTGACTCCGGGGACAGTAACTATGGCTACACCTTC.

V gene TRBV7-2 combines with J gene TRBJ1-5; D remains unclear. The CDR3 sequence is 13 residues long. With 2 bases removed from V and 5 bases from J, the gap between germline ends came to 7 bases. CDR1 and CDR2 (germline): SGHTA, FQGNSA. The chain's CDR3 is CASSLMKDQPQHF. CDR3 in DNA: TGTGCCAGCAGCTTAATGAAAGATCAGCCCCAGCATTTT.

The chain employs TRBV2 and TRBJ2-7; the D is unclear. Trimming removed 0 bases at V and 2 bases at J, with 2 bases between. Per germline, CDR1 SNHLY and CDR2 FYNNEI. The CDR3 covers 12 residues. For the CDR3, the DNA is TGTGCCAGCAGTGAAGCAGCCTACGAGCAGTACTTC. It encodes CASSEAAYEQYF. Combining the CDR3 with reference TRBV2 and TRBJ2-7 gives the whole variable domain EPEVTQTPSHQVTQMGQEVILRCVPISNHLYFYWYRQILGQKVEFLVSFYNNEISEKSEIFDDQFSVERPDGSNFTLKIRSTKLEDSAMYFCASSEAAYEQYFGPGTRLTVT.